Presented here are 32 T cell receptor beta chains from one specimen sequenced in a study of shared clonotypes between healthy human individuals (dated by TCRdb to 2018 to 2021). Receptor libraries were prepared by the immunoSEQ multiplex PCR assay. TCRdb obtained this table from immuneACCESS and retained in-frame rearrangements with V and J assigned. These tables miss some clones; where compared with another copy, unresolved V genes account for less than half of the shortfall, and the remainder is unexplained. The sample table contains some 120,000 clones; only one count was recorded for around 68% of them. Under 25% of the sample comes from the top ten. The specimen sequenced was memory CD8+ T cells sorted from blood. Explained via the paper, the cell subset or site label denotes: CD45RO+ cells pooled with CCR7-negative TemRA cells. The receptors were gathered from a woman in her twenties or thirties in good health.

Many counts were recorded for this clone. V gene TRBV9 combines with J gene TRBJ2-2; a weak D match, TRBD1 (6 bases). Germline V gives CDR1 SGDLS, CDR2 YYNGEE. V was cut by 0 bases and J by 4 bases, with 19 bases left in between. The CDR3 is 18 amino acids. The CDR3: CASSVAYPGQLVTGELFF. DNA for the CDR3: TGTGCCAGCAGCGTAGCCTACCCCGGACAGCTAGTCACCGGGGAGCTGTTTTTT. Full variable domain (outside the CDR3, taken from reference TRBV9 and TRBJ2-2): DSGVTQTPKHLITATGQRVTLRCSPRSGDLSVYWYQQSLDQGLQFLIQYYNGEERAKGNILERFSAQQFPDLHSELNLSSLELGDSALYFCASSVAYPGQLVTGELFFGEGSRLTVL.

In this sample, this clone turned up many times. Written as DNA, the CDR3 is TGTGCCAGCAGCTTCCTGGGACAGGGCATCTATGGCTACACCTTC. Protein: CASSFLGQGIYGYTF. The chain has TRBV7-9 and TRBJ1-2, with 9 positions matching TRBD1. Germline V CDR1 and CDR2: SEHNR, FQNEAQ (reference sequence). This CDR3 region has 15 residues. With 3 bases clipped from V and 4 bases from J, the junction kept 6 bases outside the gene matches.

This rearrangement joins TRBV4-1 to TRBJ1-1; D is ambiguous. This CDR3 region has 14 residues. The V and J ends lost 0 bases and 3 bases respectively, with 8 bases between them. The germline V gene encodes CDR1 MGHRA and CDR2 YSYEKL. The CDR3: CASSQDFGYTEAFF. In DNA, the CDR3 is TGCGCCAGCAGCCAAGATTTCGGGTACACTGAAGCTTTCTTT.

The chain is built from TRBV27 and TRBJ2-7; 7 bases align to TRBD1. This CDR3 spans 15 amino acids. J lost 2 bases, V lost 6 bases, and 10 bases had no gene match. The V gene's germline CDR1 is MNHEY and CDR2 SMNVEV (reference sequence). CDR3 loop: CASSISSTGTYEQYF. CDR3 sequence (DNA): TGTGCCAGCAGCATTAGCTCGACAGGGACCTACGAGCAGTACTTC.

CDR3 amino acids: CASSLPAGNTIYF. CDR3 in DNA: TGTGCCAGCAGTTTACCAGCTGGAAACACCATATATTTT. The rearrangement uses TRBV28 and TRBJ1-3; D ambiguous. Trimming removed 2 bases at V and 2 bases at J, with 4 bases between. The CDR3 extends over 13 amino acids. Per germline, CDR1 MDHEN and CDR2 SYDVKM.

This clone has a single count. The chain couples TRBV7-9 to TRBJ1-2, with D hard to call. CDR3 length: 12 amino acids. Trimming took 2 bases from V and 4 from J, leaving 5 bases between them. The germline gives CDR1 SEHNR, CDR2 FQNEAQ (reference sequence). The CDR3 sequence is CASSLNPYGYTF. CDR3 nucleotide sequence: TGTGCCAGCAGCTTAAATCCCTATGGCTACACCTTC.

This clone was seen more than once but under ten times. The chain employs TRBV29-1 and TRBJ2-7; 8 bases match TRBD2. Germline CDR1 and CDR2: SQVTM and ANQGSEA. The CDR3 loop spans 15 amino acids. Trimming removed 0 bases from V and 1 base from J; junction bases left unmatched: 5. The CDR3 spells CSVEDGGLASYEQYF. The CDR3 bases are TGCAGCGTTGAAGATGGTGGACTAGCTTCCTACGAGCAGTACTTC.

This clone is termed large (0.1 to 1%). The chain carries TRBV19 and TRBJ1-1; D might be TRBD1 (6 bases). V was shortened by 7 bases and J by 3 bases, with 12 bases between the two germline ends. CDR1 is LNHDA, CDR2 SQIVND, per germline (reference sequence). The CDR3 length is 13 residues. The CDR3 region has the DNA TGTGCCAGTAAGGGGGACATGGACACTGAAGCTTTCTTT. This sequence encodes CASKGDMDTEAFF.

The chain recombines TRBV28 with TRBJ2-3, with a possible D match to TRBD1 (6 bases). This CDR3 region has 19 residues. Trimming took 0 bases from V and 0 from J, leaving 19 bases between them. Germline CDR1 reads MDHEN; CDR2 reads SYDVKM. The CDR3 bases are TGTGCCAGCAGTTTATGGAGGCGCAGGGGTCCGGCTAGCACAGATACGCAGTATTTT. Translation: CASSLWRRRGPASTDTQYF.

The chain has TRBV6-5 and TRBJ2-7, with D possibly being TRBD1 (6 bases). V was clipped by 8 bases and J by 2 bases, with 10 bases between them. The CDR3 has 12 residues. Germline V lookup: CDR1 MNHEY, CDR2 SVGAGI. The CDR3 coding sequence is TGTGCCAGCGGGACACACACCTACGAGCAGTACTTC. Its translation is CASGTHTYEQYF.

This clone was counted once. The chain is built from TRBV7-9 and TRBJ2-3, with TRBD1 matching over 9 bases. After removal of 1 base from V and 2 bases from J, the junction contained 13 bases not matched to a gene. Germline loops: CDR1 SEHNR, CDR2 FQNEAQ (reference sequence). The CDR3 consists of 19 residues. CDR3 loop: CASSLEKGTGGGLTDTQYF. The CDR3 DNA is TGTGCCAGCAGCTTAGAAAAGGGAACAGGGGGCGGACTCACAGATACGCAGTATTTT. Full variable domain (outside the CDR3, taken from reference TRBV7-9 and TRBJ2-3): DTGVSQNPRHKITKRGQNVTFRCDPISEHNRLYWYRQTLGQGPEFLTYFQNEAQLEKSRLLSDRFSAERPKGSFSTLEIQRTEQGDSAMYLCASSLEKGTGGGLTDTQYFGPGTRLTVL.

The chain carries TRBV7-6 and TRBJ2-7; D gene ambiguous. CDR1 is SGHVS, CDR2 FNYEAQ, per germline. Trimming took off 0 bases at V and 2 bases at J, with 8 bases between the two ends. The CDR3 is 14 residues long. CDR3 nucleotides: TGTGCCAGCAGCTTAGCGGTGGGAACCTACGAGCAGTACTTC. Translated: CASSLAVGTYEQYF.

The sample holds many counts of this clone. This sample includes further DNA sequences coding for the same CDR3. The rearrangement links TRBV29-1 to TRBJ2-7; D might be TRBD1 or TRBD2, each matching 6 bases. V gave up 4 bases and J gave up 6 bases, with 16 bases separating them. Per the germline V gene, CDR1 is SQVTM and CDR2 is ANQGSEA. The CDR3 covers 13 residues. CDR3 region: CSVGSGEGGEQYF. The CDR3 nucleotides read TGCAGCGTTGGGTCGGGAGAAGGGGGCGAGCAGTACTTC.

The J gene is TRBJ2-7, the V gene TRBV7-8; possible D gene TRBD2, 5 bases. Trimming cost V 5 bases and J 6 bases, with 20 bases left between them. This CDR3 is 15 amino acids long. The germline V gene encodes CDR1 SGHVS and CDR2 FQNEAQ. The CDR3 sequence is CASSIPRTPSGEQYF. The CDR3 DNA reads TGTGCCAGCAGCATACCCCGGACTCCATCAGGCGAGCAGTACTTC.

The V and J genes are TRBV4-2 and TRBJ1-2; no firm D call. The CDR3 has 15 residues. The V end lost 0 bases, the J end lost 4 bases, and 12 bases lay between the germline ends. Germline loops: CDR1 LGHNA, CDR2 YNFKEQ. The CDR3 protein is CASSQDREALYGYTF. The CDR3 DNA sequence: TGTGCCAGCAGCCAAGACCGGGAGGCCCTCTATGGCTACACCTTC.

This clone was recorded only once. J is TRBJ1-5 and V is TRBV10-3; the D is unclear. This CDR3 spans 13 amino acids. V was shortened by 4 bases and J by 6 bases, with 10 bases between the two germline ends. CDR1 and CDR2 (germline): ENHRY, SYGVKD. This CDR3 reads CAISGVGFQPQHF. For the CDR3, the DNA is TGTGCCATCAGTGGCGTCGGGTTTCAGCCCCAGCATTTT.

This clone was detected many times. The chain is built from TRBV29-1 and TRBJ2-7; perhaps TRBD1 as D (6 bases). The CDR3 extends over 11 amino acids. The germline V gene has CDR1 SQVTM and CDR2 ANQGSEA. Between the trimmed V and J ends, which lost 4 bases and 3 bases, there was a span of 7 bases. CDR3 in amino acids: CSVGGGYEQYF. The CDR3 coding sequence is TGCAGCGTTGGAGGGGGCTACGAGCAGTACTTC.

The gene calls are TRBV6-6 and TRBJ1-1; D is uncertain. The length of the CDR3 is 14 residues. V dropped 5 bases and J dropped 0 bases, with 10 bases sitting between them. CDR1 is MNHNY and CDR2 is SVGAGI in the germline V gene (reference sequence). CDR3 region: CASSPRAVNTEAFF. CDR3 nucleotide sequence: TGTGCCAGCAGTCCGAGGGCTGTGAACACTGAAGCTTTCTTT.

For this clone: This likely reflects a read error, since a far larger clone is one base away. Other DNA sequences from this sample encode an identical CDR3 as well. This sequence joins TRBV4-2 and TRBJ2-7; TRBD2 agrees at 13 bases. This CDR3 has 16 amino acids. Germline lookup yields CDR1 LGHNA and CDR2 YNFKEQ. This CDR3 reads CASSQDQLAGGREQYF. The CDR3 bases are TGTGCCAGTAGCCAAGATCAACTAGCGGGAGGGCGGGAGCAGTACTTC.

On this clone itself: Other nucleotide sequences from this sample produce the same CDR3. The J gene is TRBJ2-5, the V gene TRBV9; 7 nucleotides match TRBD2. Germline assignment: CDR1 SGDLS and CDR2 YYNGEE. The CDR3 covers 14 residues. After removal of 2 bases from V and 5 bases from J, the junction contained 6 bases not matched to a gene. CDR3 sequence: CASSVGGSGETQYF. In nucleotides, the CDR3 is TGTGCCAGCAGCGTGGGCGGGAGTGGTGAGACCCAGTACTTC.

V gene TRBV7-9 combines with J gene TRBJ2-1, with TRBD2 identical over 11 bases. J gave up 6 bases and V 5 bases, and 6 bases lay outside the gene matches. The length of the CDR3 is 15 residues. The germline V gene has CDR1 SEHNR and CDR2 FQNEAQ (reference sequence). Written as DNA, the CDR3 is TGTGCCAGCAGCCCGGGACTAGCGGAGATCAATGAGCAGTTCTTC. It encodes CASSPGLAEINEQFF.

This chain joins TRBV6-5 and TRBJ2-1, with D perhaps TRBD2 (5 bases). V lost 9 bases and J lost 10, with 25 bases in between. In germline, CDR1 is MNHEY, CDR2 SVGAGI. This CDR3 has 15 amino acids. This CDR3 is CASSFGSEDGVEQFF. The CDR3 nucleotides are TGTGCCAGTTCATTCGGTAGCGAGGACGGCGTAGAGCAGTTCTTC.

The genes are TRBV2 and TRBJ1-4; 8 bases are shared with TRBD1. Trimming at V came to 10 bases and at J to 0 bases, leaving 13 bases not matched to a gene. The CDR3 is 17 amino acids. Germline V gives CDR1 SNHLY, CDR2 FYNNEI. The CDR3 region is CATTQGARPPTNEKLFF. The CDR3 DNA follows: TGTGCCACCACTCAGGGGGCCAGGCCCCCAACTAATGAAAAACTGTTTTTT.

The chain employs TRBV6-1 and TRBJ2-5; TRBD1 aligns across 7 bases. The closer fit of TRBJ2-7 to the DNA end suggests the J call may be wrong. Germline V gene lookup returns CDR1 MNHNS and CDR2 SASEGT. CDR3 length: 15 residues. For the CDR3, the DNA is TGTGCCAGCTGCATAGACCCGGGACAGAACTACGAGCAGTACTTC. Amino acids: CASCIDPGQNYEQYF.

This chain joins TRBV28 and TRBJ1-1; 7 nucleotides line up with TRBD1. From germline, CDR1 is MDHEN and CDR2 SYDVKM. This CDR3 comprises 14 residues. V lost 2 bases and J lost 8; bases outside the gene matches: 8. CDR3 sequence: CASSLAPRQGEAFF. CDR3 DNA sequence: TGTGCCAGCAGTTTAGCGCCCAGACAGGGCGAAGCTTTCTTT.

The chain employs TRBV30 and TRBJ2-3; TRBD1 or TRBD2 may be the D gene (6 bases each). The V and J ends lost 3 bases and 1 base respectively, with 11 bases between them. The germline V gene encodes CDR1 GTSNPN and CDR2 SVGIG (reference sequence). This CDR3 is built from 14 residues. The CDR3 here is CAWRLGGRTDTQYF. Written as DNA, the CDR3 is TGTGCCTGGAGGTTGGGGGGCCGCACAGATACGCAGTATTTT.

In this sample, this clone turned up once. The chain carries TRBV10-1 and TRBJ1-1; no reliable D call. V was trimmed by 0 bases and J by 8 bases, leaving 10 bases between them. CDR3 length: 13 residues. Germline V gene data show CDR1 as WNHNN and CDR2 as SYGVQD (reference sequence). This CDR3 is CASSESREGEAFF. The CDR3 bases are TGCGCCAGCAGTGAGTCGAGAGAGGGAGAAGCTTTCTTT.

The rearrangement joins TRBV4-1 to TRBJ2-5, with 7 bases aligning to TRBD2. Germline CDR1 and CDR2: MGHRA and YSYEKL. The CDR3 loop spans 18 amino acids. V was pared by 0 bases and J by 5 bases, with 15 bases of the junction left unmatched. This CDR3 is CASSQDAPAGVFRETQYF. CDR3 nucleotide sequence: TGCGCCAGCAGCCAAGATGCCCCTGCGGGAGTCTTCCGGGAGACCCAGTACTTC.

CDR3 in amino acids: CASSLAYEDYEQYF. The CDR3 DNA sequence: TGTGCCAGCAGCTTAGCGTATGAGGACTACGAGCAGTACTTC. V and J are TRBV7-9 and TRBJ2-7; D gene ambiguous. This CDR3 comprises 14 residues. CDR1 is SEHNR and CDR2 is FQNEAQ in the germline V gene (reference sequence). The V end lost 0 bases, the J end lost 3 bases, and 9 bases lay between the germline ends.

V usage is TRBV11-2 and J usage is TRBJ1-2; 7 nucleotides align to TRBD1. V dropped 6 bases and J dropped 8; count of bases not matched to a gene: 6. CDR1 SGHAT and CDR2 FQNNGV come from the germline V gene. This CDR3 region has 12 residues. CDR3 sequence (DNA): TGTGCCAGCAGAAAAAGGGGGCACGGCTACACCTTC. Translating gives CASRKRGHGYTF.

V and J are TRBV9 and TRBJ2-1; 7 bases map to TRBD2. The V gene's germline CDR1 is SGDLS and CDR2 YYNGEE. CDR3 length: 15 amino acids. J was trimmed by 9 bases and V by 1 base; bases with no gene match: 10. For the CDR3, the DNA is TGTGCCAGCAGCGTATGGGAGGGCCTTGGTGGTGAGCAGTTCTTC. Translating gives CASSVWEGLGGEQFF.

The V call is TRBV9, the J call TRBJ2-3, with 9 bases fitting TRBD2. Trimming removed 4 bases from V and 3 bases from J; junction bases left unmatched: 12. Germline V gene data show CDR1 as SGDLS and CDR2 as YYNGEE. This CDR3 spans 17 amino acids. The CDR3 region has the DNA TGTGCCAGCAGCCCCCGGCCCGGGACTAGCAAAACAGATACGCAGTATTTT. Translating it yields CASSPRPGTSKTDTQYF.